The 6 T cell receptor beta chains below were found in one sample sequenced in a study of blood T cell repertoires in COVID-19. TCRdb's copy holds only in-frame clones and misses some; the assay was immunoSEQ multiplex PCR. The data hold approximately 130,000 clones, with about 85% observed a single time. Sequencing input: peripheral blood. Every receptor here comes from a human donor in a cohort sampled during active COVID-19.

The chain carries TRBV15 and TRBJ2-2, with TRBD2 as a possible D gene (5 bases). Germline values: CDR1 LNHNV, CDR2 YYDKDF (reference sequence). CDR3 length: 15 residues. Trimming removed 0 bases at V and 6 bases at J, with 11 bases between. The CDR3 DNA is TGTGCCACCAGCAGAGAACAGCCCGGGGCCGGGGAGCTGTTTTTT. Translating it yields CATSREQPGAGELFF.

This clone was observed once. The chain joins TRBV7-2 to TRBJ1-1, with 7 bases lining up with TRBD1. The trim removed 7 bases at V and 4 bases at J, leaving 9 bases unmatched. The CDR3 runs to 14 residues. Germline lookup yields CDR1 SGHTA and CDR2 FQGNSA. The CDR3 protein is CASNRDSASTEAFF. Here the CDR3 DNA reads TGTGCCAGCAACCGGGACAGCGCCAGCACTGAAGCTTTCTTT.

This chain joins TRBV10-3 and TRBJ1-1; D remains unclear. The V end was cut by 10 bases, the J end by 3 bases, with 15 bases between. The germline CDR1 and CDR2 sequences are ENHRY and SYGVKD. The CDR3 loop spans 13 amino acids. The CDR3, as DNA: TGTGCCACCAAAGGATCGGCGGACACTGAAGCTTTCTTT. Its translation is CATKGSADTEAFF.

This rearrangement joins TRBV11-2 to TRBJ2-7; tentatively, D is TRBD2 (5 bases). CDR3 length equals 15 residues. Trimming took off 2 bases at V and 0 bases at J, with 11 bases between the two ends. Germline CDR1 and CDR2: SGHAT and FQNNGV. The CDR3 sequence is CASSLSLASSYEQYV. Here the CDR3 DNA reads TGTGCCAGCAGCTTATCCCTAGCTAGCTCCTACGAGCAGTACGTC.

As for this clone: An end of the junction differs from the germline gene, which may be a read error. The rearrangement links TRBV7-2 to TRBJ1-6, with D possibly being TRBD1 (5 bases). This CDR3 region has 14 residues. Germline values: CDR1 SGHTA, CDR2 FQGNSA. This CDR3 is CASSFDSHLSTLHF. CDR3 DNA sequence: TGTGCCAGCAGCTTTGACAGCCACCTTTCAACCCTCCACTTT.

CDR3 coding DNA: TGTGCAAACCGGGTCTCCAATTCACCCCTCCACTTT. Amino acid sequence: CANRVSNSPLHF. This chain connects TRBV10-3 to TRBJ1-6; D remains unclear. From germline, CDR1 is ENHRY and CDR2 SYGVKD. The CDR3 covers 12 residues.